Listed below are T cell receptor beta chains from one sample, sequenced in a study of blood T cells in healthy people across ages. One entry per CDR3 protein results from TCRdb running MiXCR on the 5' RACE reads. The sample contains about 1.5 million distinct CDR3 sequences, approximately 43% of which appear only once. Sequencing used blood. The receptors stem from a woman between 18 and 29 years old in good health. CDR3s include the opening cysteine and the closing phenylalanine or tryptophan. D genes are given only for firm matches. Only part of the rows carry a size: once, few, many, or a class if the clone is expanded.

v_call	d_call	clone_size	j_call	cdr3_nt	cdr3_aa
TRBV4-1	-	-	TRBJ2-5	TGCGCCAGCAGCCAAGAAGGTTGGTATGAGCAGTACTTC	CASSQEGWYEQYF
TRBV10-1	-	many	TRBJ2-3	TGCGCCAGCAGTGACTCGAACACAGATACGCAGTATTTT	CASSDSNTDTQYF
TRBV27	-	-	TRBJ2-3	TGTGCCAGCAGTCGTGGGCGACCTAGCACAGATACGCAGTATTTT	CASSRGRPSTDTQYF
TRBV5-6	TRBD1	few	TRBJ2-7	TGTGCCAGCAGCCACACAGGGGCTTCCTACGAGCAGTACTTC	CASSHTGASYEQYF
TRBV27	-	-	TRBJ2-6	TGTGCCAGCAGTTTGCTACAGACTGGGGCCAACGTCCTGACTTTC	CASSLLQTGANVLTF
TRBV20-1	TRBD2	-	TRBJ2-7	TGCAGTGCTAGAGAAGGGAGCGGGAGTTGGTACGAGCAGTACTTC	CSAREGSGSWYEQYF
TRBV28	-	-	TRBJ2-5	TGTGCCAGCAGTTCCCTCCTTCCTGGCGGGGCGGGAGAGACCCAGTACTTC	CASSSLLPGGAGETQYF
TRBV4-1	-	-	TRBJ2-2	TGCGCCAGCAGCCAAGAAAATCCAGGGAAAAGGGAGCTGTTTTTT	CASSQENPGKRELFF
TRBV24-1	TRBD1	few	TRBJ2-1	TGTGCCACCAGTGATGCCACAGGGGGCTCCTACAATGAGCAGTTCTTC	CATSDATGGSYNEQFF
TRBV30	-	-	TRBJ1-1	TGTGCCTGCATGGACGGCCGCACTGAAGCTTTCTTT	CACMDGRTEAFF
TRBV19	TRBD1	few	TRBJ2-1	TGTGCCAGTAGTTTCGGACAGGCGATGAATGAGCAGTTCTTC	CASSFGQAMNEQFF
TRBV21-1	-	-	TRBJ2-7	TGTGCCTACTACGAGCAGTACTTC	CAYYEQYF
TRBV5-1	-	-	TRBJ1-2	TGCGCCAGCAGCTTGGATGAGGGGTTGCAAGAAGGCTACACCTTC	CASSLDEGLQEGYTF
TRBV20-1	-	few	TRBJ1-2	TGCAGTGCTAGGAACAGAGGCTATGGCTACACCTTC	CSARNRGYGYTF
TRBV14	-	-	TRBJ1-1	TGTGCCAGCAGCCAACGGGACGGAATGAACACTGAAGCTTTCTTT	CASSQRDGMNTEAFF
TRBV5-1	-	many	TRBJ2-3	TGCGCCAGCAGCTTGGAGTCTTCGGATACGCAGTATTTT	CASSLESSDTQYF
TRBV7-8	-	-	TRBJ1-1	TGTGCCAGCAGCTTCTCGCTCGCAAGGAACACTGAAGCTTTCTTT	CASSFSLARNTEAFF
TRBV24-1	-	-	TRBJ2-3	TGTGCCACCAATCCGGGAGTGGGCGCAGATACGCAGTATTTT	CATNPGVGADTQYF